This is a list of T cell receptor beta chains from one sample in a study of T cell responses to AZD1222 COVID-19 vaccine. Clones were sequenced by immunoSEQ multiplex PCR, and TCRdb holds only the in-frame ones, with some missing. The data contain some 69,000 clones, approximately 83% of them singletons. The starting material was peripheral blood, obtained on day 0 of AZD1222 vaccination. The receptors were gathered from an adult in good health. The CDR3 runs from the conserved cysteine through the conserved F or W.

J: TRBJ1-5; V: TRBV10-3; CDR3: CAISGGGGRANQPQHF
J: TRBJ2-3; V: TRBV19; CDR3: CASRYTSTDTQYF
J: TRBJ1-5; V: TRBV14; CDR3: CASSQDCEGTFNQPQHF
J: TRBJ1-6; V: TRBV6-6; CDR3: CASSQGSYNSPLHF
J: TRBJ2-2; V: TRBV28; CDR3: CASSLGGASTGELFF
J: TRBJ2-1; V: TRBV5-4; CDR3: CASSLDGYNEQFF
J: TRBJ2-7; V: TRBV27; CDR3: CASSLSGTVGAYEQYF
J: TRBJ1-3; V: TRBV6-1; CDR3: CASSYSGVGNTIYF
J: TRBJ2-1; V: TRBV7-7; CDR3: CASSPTTGEGEQFF
J: TRBJ2-7; V: TRBV5-4; CDR3: CASSLLKGSEQYF
J: TRBJ2-2; V: TRBV5-1; CDR3: CASSWTSGSTGELFF
J: TRBJ1-1; V: TRBV5-6; CDR3: CASSFGTAGYTEAFF
J: TRBJ1-4; V: TRBV7-8; CDR3: CASSFGRGTNEKLFF
J: TRBJ1-1; V: TRBV3-1/TRBV3-2; CDR3: CAVRQGDTEAFF
J: TRBJ2-7; V: TRBV5-6; CDR3: CASSFGTFGEQYF
J: TRBJ1-5; V: TRBV7-9; CDR3: CASSCPGKAQPQHF
J: TRBJ2-7; V: TRBV7-2; CDR3: CASSAQTGSHEQYF
J: TRBJ1-4; V: TRBV5-1; CDR3: CASSLGQVNEKLFF
J: TRBJ1-1; V: TRBV27; CDR3: CASSLAGSNTEAFF
J: TRBJ1-1; V: TRBV6-1; CDR3: CASSESFPAAFF
J: TRBJ2-1; V: TRBV5-1; CDR3: CASSLLLYDEQFF
J: TRBJ1-3; V: TRBV5-1; CDR3: CASSPRTGDGNTIYF
J: TRBJ1-2; V: TRBV11-3; CDR3: CASSGDPRTVYGYTF
J: TRBJ1-5; V: TRBV16; CDR3: CASRAGYSNQPQHF
J: TRBJ2-3; V: TRBV2; CDR3: CASSPRDRGRDTQYF
J: TRBJ1-3; V: TRBV5-6; CDR3: CASSVTGRRNTIYF
J: TRBJ2-3; V: TRBV4-2; CDR3: CASSDSQDTQYF
J: TRBJ1-1; V: TRBV29-1; CDR3: CSVVDGRRAFF
J: TRBJ2-6; V: TRBV3-1/TRBV3-2; CDR3: CASSPVAFSGANVLTF
J: TRBJ2-1; V: TRBV5-1; CDR3: CASSLDGGTGREQFF
J: TRBJ1-1; V: TRBV28; CDR3: CASQGGTEAFF
J: TRBJ2-3; V: TRBV13; CDR3: CASSFNWRGPSDTQYF
J: TRBJ2-5; V: TRBV5-4; CDR3: CASSLKAGQETQYF